These 16 T cell receptor beta chains share one sample of origin, sequenced in a study of T-cell reconstitution after alpha-beta-depleted transplantation in children. Unique molecular identifiers were used to barcode this TCRbeta library. TCRdb recomputed calls from the PCR reads with MiXCR, one row per CDR3 protein. The sample records under 300,000 distinct CDR3 sequences, roughly 11% being singletons. The source was peripheral blood, collected 180 days after TCRalphabeta/CD19-depleted stem cell transplant. These receptors all stem from a male patient aged 2 to 10 who had a stem cell transplant for chronic granulomatous disease, so the T cells may come from the graft donor.

Ten or more counts support this clonotype. V usage is TRBV12-3 or TRBV12-4 and J usage is TRBJ2-1; no firm D call. The CDR3 sequence is 15 residues long. Trimming pared 6 bases from V and 4 bases from J, leaving 16 bases between. The DNA for the CDR3 is TGTGCCAGCAGCCTCATCGATAGGAAATACAATGAGCAGTTCTTC. Translated, it gives CASSLIDRKYNEQFF.

This clonotype was observed at least ten times. The V call is TRBV5-6, the J call TRBJ2-4; D is unclear. The CDR3 has 14 residues. V lost 5 bases, J lost 0 bases, and 9 bases lay in between. Looked up from germline, CDR1 is SGHDT and CDR2 is YYEEEE. The DNA of the CDR3 is TGTGCCAGCAGTCCGCTCTTAGCCAAAAACATTCAGTACTTC. It codes for CASSPLLAKNIQYF.

Many counts were recorded for this clonotype. The rearrangement links TRBV7-2 to TRBJ2-1; 10 nucleotides align to TRBD1. V gave up 1 base and J gave up 13 bases; unmatched junction bases: 7. This CDR3 has 14 amino acids. Per the germline V gene, CDR1 is SGHTA and CDR2 is FQGNSA. In DNA, the CDR3 is TGTGCCAGCAGCTTAGTTACGGGACAGGGGTTACAGTTCTTC. This encodes CASSLVTGQGLQFF.

This clonotype occurred many times. The chain joins TRBV5-1 to TRBJ2-1; D not certain. The germline V gene has CDR1 SGHRS and CDR2 YFSETQ. Trimming removed 0 bases at V and 4 bases at J, with 11 bases between. The CDR3 covers 15 residues. The DNA for the CDR3 is TGCGCCAGCAGCTTGGAAGGGATATCATACAATGAGCAGTTCTTC. This translates into CASSLEGISYNEQFF.

This clonotype was detected many times. This chain links TRBV7-9 with TRBJ2-4; D could derive from TRBD1 or TRBD2 (5 bases each). Germline CDR1 and CDR2: SEHNR and FQNEAQ (reference sequence). With 1 base removed from V and 5 bases from J, the gap between germline ends came to 9 bases. This CDR3 contains 14 residues. CDR3 amino acids: CASSLEGRQNIQYF. DNA of the CDR3: TGTGCCAGCAGCTTAGAGGGACGACAAAACATTCAGTACTTC. The full variable domain, with the rest looked up from reference TRBV7-9 and TRBJ2-4, is DTGVSQNPRHKITKRGQNVTFRCDPISEHNRLYWYRQTLGQGPEFLTYFQNEAQLEKSRLLSDRFSAERPKGSFSTLEIQRTEQGDSAMYLCASSLEGRQNIQYFGAGTRLSVL.

This clonotype was counted many times. The genes are TRBV7-8 and TRBJ2-2; a possible D gene is TRBD1 (6 bases). The CDR3 runs to 14 residues. Germline assignment: CDR1 SGHVS and CDR2 FQNEAQ. With 6 bases removed from V and 2 bases from J, the gap between germline ends came to 10 bases. In DNA, the CDR3 is TGTGCCAGCAGTCCCGGGACAAACACCGGGGAGCTGTTTTTT. Translation gives CASSPGTNTGELFF.

This clonotype was recorded at least ten times. The V and J genes are TRBV4-2 and TRBJ1-2; D uncertain. Germline values: CDR1 LGHNA, CDR2 YNFKEQ. This CDR3 is built from 15 residues. Trimming took off 1 base at V and 5 bases at J, with 14 bases between the two ends. DNA of the CDR3: TGTGCCAGCAGCCAAGGGGTGCAGGCCCCTTATGGCTACACCTTC. Its translation is CASSQGVQAPYGYTF.

This clonotype was found many times. V is TRBV20-1 and J is TRBJ1-6, with 7 nucleotides matching TRBD1. V was pared by 4 bases and J by 7 bases, with 4 bases of the junction left unmatched. The CDR3 consists of 13 residues. CDR1 is DFQATT and CDR2 is SNEGSKA in the germline V gene (reference sequence). The CDR3 here is CSAKTGSNSPLHF. CDR3 DNA sequence: TGCAGTGCTAAGACAGGGAGCAATTCACCCCTCCACTTT.

This clonotype was detected many times. The chain joins TRBV7-3 to TRBJ1-1; no definite D call. V lost 2 bases and J 3 bases, leaving 7 bases between the germline ends. This CDR3 contains 13 residues. Germline V gene sequence: CDR1 SGHTA, CDR2 FQGTGA. CDR3 sequence (DNA): TGTGCCAGCAGCTTATATCGTGACACTGAAGCTTTCTTT. This gives the protein CASSLYRDTEAFF.

This clonotype was detected ten times or more. This rearrangement joins TRBV10-3 to TRBJ2-5, with D possibly being TRBD2 (6 bases). CDR1 is ENHRY, CDR2 SYGVKD, per germline. CDR3 length equals 14 residues. V lost 8 bases, J lost 4 bases, and 17 bases lay in between. CDR3 sequence (DNA): TGTGCCATCCGACCGACCGGGGGTGGAGAGACCCAGTACTTC. It codes for CAIRPTGGGETQYF.

This clonotype was counted at least ten times. V usage is TRBV29-1 and J usage is TRBJ2-1; possible D gene TRBD2, 5 bases. The V and J ends lost 3 bases and 0 bases respectively, with 12 bases between them. The CDR3 consists of 15 residues. CDR1 is SQVTM, CDR2 ANQGSEA, per germline. Here the CDR3 reads CSVDYLGISYNEQFF. The CDR3 bases are TGCAGCGTTGATTACCTCGGGATCTCCTACAATGAGCAGTTCTTC.

This clonotype showed up just a few times. This chain uses TRBV28 with TRBJ1-5; maybe TRBD1 (5 bases). Germline-derived CDR1 and CDR2 are MDHEN and SYDVKM. Trimming removed 6 bases at V and 5 bases at J, with 8 bases between. This CDR3 has 12 residues. CDR3 in amino acids: CASRDTDQPQHF. In DNA, the CDR3 is TGTGCCAGCAGGGACACAGATCAGCCCCAGCATTTT.

At least ten counts were recorded for this clonotype. The V call is TRBV29-1, the J call TRBJ2-3; TRBD2 might be the D (6 bases). The length of the CDR3 is 14 residues. The germline gives CDR1 SQVTM, CDR2 ANQGSEA. Trimming stripped 4 bases from V and 2 bases from J, with 13 bases between. The CDR3 nucleotides read TGCAGCGTTGGGAGGGCGGGTTTCACAGATACGCAGTATTTT. Protein sequence: CSVGRAGFTDTQYF.

This clonotype appeared many times. The chain couples TRBV29-1 to TRBJ2-3; no clear D gene. The CDR3 sequence is 13 residues long. The germline gives CDR1 SQVTM, CDR2 ANQGSEA. V was cut by 4 bases and J by 0 bases, with 8 bases left in between. The CDR3 reads CSVGTSSTDTQYF. CDR3 coding DNA: TGCAGCGTTGGAACATCTAGCACAGATACGCAGTATTTT.

This clonotype was counted ten times or more. The chain is built from TRBV24-1 and TRBJ2-2; D might be TRBD1 or TRBD2, each matching 5 bases. Trimming removed 5 bases at V and 7 bases at J, with 10 bases between. The CDR3 loop spans 13 amino acids. Germline V gives CDR1 KGHDR, CDR2 SFDVKD. The CDR3 here is CATSGRGGGELFF. DNA of the CDR3: TGTGCCACCAGTGGACGGGGCGGCGGGGAGCTGTTTTTT.

This clonotype has just one count. V usage is TRBV19 and J usage is TRBJ2-2; D is unresolved. The CDR3 is made up of 12 amino acids. V lost 7 bases to trimming and J lost 3 bases, with 6 bases between them. CDR1 LNHDA and CDR2 SQIVND come from the germline V gene (reference sequence). The CDR3, as DNA: TGTGCCAGTATTACGGACACCGGGGAGCTGTTTTTT. Protein product: CASITDTGELFF.